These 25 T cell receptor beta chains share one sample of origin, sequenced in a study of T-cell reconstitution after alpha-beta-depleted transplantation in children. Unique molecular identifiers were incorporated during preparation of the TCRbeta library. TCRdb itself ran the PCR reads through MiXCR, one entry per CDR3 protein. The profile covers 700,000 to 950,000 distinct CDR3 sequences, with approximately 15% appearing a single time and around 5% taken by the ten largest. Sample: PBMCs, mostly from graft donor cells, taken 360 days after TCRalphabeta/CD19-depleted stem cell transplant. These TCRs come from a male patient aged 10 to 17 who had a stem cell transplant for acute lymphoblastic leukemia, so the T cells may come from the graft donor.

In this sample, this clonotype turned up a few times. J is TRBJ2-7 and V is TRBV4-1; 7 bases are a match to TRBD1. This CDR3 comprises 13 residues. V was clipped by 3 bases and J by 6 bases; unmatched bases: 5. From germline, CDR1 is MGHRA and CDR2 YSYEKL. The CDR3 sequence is CASSQTGNFEQYF. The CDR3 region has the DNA TGCGCCAGCAGCCAGACAGGGAATTTCGAGCAGTACTTC.

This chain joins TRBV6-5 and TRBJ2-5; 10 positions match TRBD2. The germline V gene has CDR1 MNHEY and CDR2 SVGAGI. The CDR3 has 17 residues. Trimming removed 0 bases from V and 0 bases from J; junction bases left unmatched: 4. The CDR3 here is CASSYSGLAENQETQYF. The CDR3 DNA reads TGTGCCAGCAGTTACTCAGGACTAGCGGAAAACCAAGAGACCCAGTACTTC.

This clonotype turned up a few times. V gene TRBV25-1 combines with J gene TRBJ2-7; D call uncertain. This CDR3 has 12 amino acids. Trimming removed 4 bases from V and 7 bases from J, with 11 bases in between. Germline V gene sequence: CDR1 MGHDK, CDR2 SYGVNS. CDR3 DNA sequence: TGTGCCAGCAGTGGGGGTACGTGGGAGCAGTACTTC. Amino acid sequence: CASSGGTWEQYF.

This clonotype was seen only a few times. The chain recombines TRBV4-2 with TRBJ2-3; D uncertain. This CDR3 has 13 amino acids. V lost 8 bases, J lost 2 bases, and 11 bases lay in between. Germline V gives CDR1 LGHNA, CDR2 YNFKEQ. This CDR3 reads CASRSWPTDTQYF. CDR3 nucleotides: TGTGCCAGCCGGAGCTGGCCCACAGATACGCAGTATTTT.

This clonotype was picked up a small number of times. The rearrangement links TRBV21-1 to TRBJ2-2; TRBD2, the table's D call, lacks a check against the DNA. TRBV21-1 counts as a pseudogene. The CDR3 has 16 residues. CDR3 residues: CASEGYSGRFTGELFF. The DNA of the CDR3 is TGTGCCAGCGAGGGCTATAGCGGGAGGTTTACCGGGGAGCTGTTTTTT.

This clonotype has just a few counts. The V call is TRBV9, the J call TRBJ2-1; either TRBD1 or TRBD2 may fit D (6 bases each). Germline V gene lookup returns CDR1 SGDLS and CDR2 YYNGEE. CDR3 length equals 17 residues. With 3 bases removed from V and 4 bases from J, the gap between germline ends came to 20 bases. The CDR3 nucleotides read TGTGCCAGCAGCGCCGCGGGGTGGGGGCGGAATTACAATGAGCAGTTCTTC. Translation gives CASSAAGWGRNYNEQFF.

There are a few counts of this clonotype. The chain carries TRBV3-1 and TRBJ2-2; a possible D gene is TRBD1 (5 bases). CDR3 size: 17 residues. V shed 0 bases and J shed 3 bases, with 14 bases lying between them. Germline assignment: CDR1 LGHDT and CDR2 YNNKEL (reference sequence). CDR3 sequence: CASSQDRTPLYTGELFF. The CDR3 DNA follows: TGTGCCAGCAGCCAAGATCGGACACCCCTTTACACCGGGGAGCTGTTTTTT.

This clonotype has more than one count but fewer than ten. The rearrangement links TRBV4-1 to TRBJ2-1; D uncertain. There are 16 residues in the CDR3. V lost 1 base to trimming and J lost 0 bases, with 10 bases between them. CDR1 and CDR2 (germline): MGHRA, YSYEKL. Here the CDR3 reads CASSQVHGSSYNEQFF. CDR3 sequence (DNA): TGCGCCAGCAGCCAAGTACACGGAAGCTCCTACAATGAGCAGTTCTTC.

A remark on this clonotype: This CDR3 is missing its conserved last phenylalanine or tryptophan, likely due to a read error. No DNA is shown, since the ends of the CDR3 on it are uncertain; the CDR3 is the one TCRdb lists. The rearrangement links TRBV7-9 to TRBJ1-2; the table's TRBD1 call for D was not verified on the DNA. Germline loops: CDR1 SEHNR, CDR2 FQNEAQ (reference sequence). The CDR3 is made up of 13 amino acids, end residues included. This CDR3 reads CASRQGVNYGYTC.

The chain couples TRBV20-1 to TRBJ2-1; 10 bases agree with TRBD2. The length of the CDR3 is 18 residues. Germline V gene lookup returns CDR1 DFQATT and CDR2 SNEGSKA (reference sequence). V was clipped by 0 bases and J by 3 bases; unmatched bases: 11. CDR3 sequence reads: CSAREIGVASGGYNEQFF. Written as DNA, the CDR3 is TGCAGTGCTAGAGAAATCGGGGTGGCTAGCGGGGGCTACAATGAGCAGTTCTTC.

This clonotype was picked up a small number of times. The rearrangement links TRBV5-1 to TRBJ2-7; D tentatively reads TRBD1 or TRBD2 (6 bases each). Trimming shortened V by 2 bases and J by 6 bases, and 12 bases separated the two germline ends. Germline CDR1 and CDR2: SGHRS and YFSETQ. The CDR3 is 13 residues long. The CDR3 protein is CASSFGGYGEQYF. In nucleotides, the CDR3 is TGCGCCAGCAGCTTCGGGGGCTACGGCGAGCAGTACTTC.

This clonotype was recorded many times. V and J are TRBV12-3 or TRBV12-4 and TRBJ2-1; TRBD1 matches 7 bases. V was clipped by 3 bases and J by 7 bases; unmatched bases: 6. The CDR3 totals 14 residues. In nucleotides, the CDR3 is TGTGCCAGCAGTTTTGGGGACAGCCTAAATGAGCAGTTCTTC. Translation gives CASSFGDSLNEQFF.

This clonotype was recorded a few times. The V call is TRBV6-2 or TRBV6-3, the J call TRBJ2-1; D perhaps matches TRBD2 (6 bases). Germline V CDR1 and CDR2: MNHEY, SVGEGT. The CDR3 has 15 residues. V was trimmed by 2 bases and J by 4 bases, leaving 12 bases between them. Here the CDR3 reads CASSYGDSLYNEQFF. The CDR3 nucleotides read TGTGCCAGCAGTTACGGGGACTCACTATACAATGAGCAGTTCTTC.

The CDR3 is CSAILRDSSYEQYF. In nucleotides, the CDR3 is TGCAGTGCCATCCTCCGGGACTCTAGCTACGAGCAGTACTTC. J is TRBJ2-7 and V is TRBV20-1; possible D gene TRBD2, 6 bases. Germline V gene lookup returns CDR1 DFQATT and CDR2 SNEGSKA (reference sequence). V was trimmed by 6 bases and J by 3 bases, leaving 18 bases between them. The CDR3 consists of 14 residues.

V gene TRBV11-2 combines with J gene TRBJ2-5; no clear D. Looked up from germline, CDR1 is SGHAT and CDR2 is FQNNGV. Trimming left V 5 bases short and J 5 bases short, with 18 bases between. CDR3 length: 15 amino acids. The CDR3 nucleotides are TGTGCCAGCAGCCTCCTTGCCGGAGACGGGGAGACCCAGTACTTC. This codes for CASSLLAGDGETQYF. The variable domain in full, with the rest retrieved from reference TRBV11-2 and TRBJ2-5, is EAGVAQSPRYKIIEKRQSVAFWCNPISGHATLYWYQQILGQGPKLLIQFQNNGVVDDSQLPKDRFSAERLKGVDSTLKIQPAKLEDSAVYLCASSLLAGDGETQYFGPGTRLLVL.

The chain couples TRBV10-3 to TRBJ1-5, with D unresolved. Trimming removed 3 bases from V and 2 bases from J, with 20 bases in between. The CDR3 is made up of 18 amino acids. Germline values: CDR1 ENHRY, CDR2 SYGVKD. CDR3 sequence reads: CAISDLGGPRGGNQPQHF. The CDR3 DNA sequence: TGTGCCATCAGTGATCTAGGCGGGCCCCGAGGTGGCAATCAGCCCCAGCATTTT.

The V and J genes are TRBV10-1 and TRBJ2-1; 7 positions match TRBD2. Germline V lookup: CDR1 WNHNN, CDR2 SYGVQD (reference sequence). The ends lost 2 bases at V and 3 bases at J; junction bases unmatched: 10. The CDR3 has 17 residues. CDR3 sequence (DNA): TGCGCCAGCAGTGAGGGTGGAGGACTAGGGGTCTACAATGAGCAGTTCTTC. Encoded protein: CASSEGGGLGVYNEQFF.

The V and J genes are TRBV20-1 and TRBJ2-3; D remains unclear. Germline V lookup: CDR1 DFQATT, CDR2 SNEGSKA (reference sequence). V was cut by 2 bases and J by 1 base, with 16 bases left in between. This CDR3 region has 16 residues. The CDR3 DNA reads TGCAGTGCTAGACCCGTAGCCCTACTTCGCACAGATACGCAGTATTTT. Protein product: CSARPVALLRTDTQYF.

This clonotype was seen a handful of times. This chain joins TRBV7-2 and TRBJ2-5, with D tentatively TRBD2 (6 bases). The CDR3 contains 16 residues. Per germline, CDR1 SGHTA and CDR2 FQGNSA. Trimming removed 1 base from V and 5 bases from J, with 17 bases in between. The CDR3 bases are TGTGCCAGCAGCTTAGGGCTAGCGCCCTTCCGGGAGACCCAGTACTTC. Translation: CASSLGLAPFRETQYF. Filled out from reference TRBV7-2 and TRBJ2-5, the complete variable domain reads GAGVSQSPSNKVTEKGKDVELRCDPISGHTALYWYRQSLGQGLEFLIYFQGNSAPDKSGLPSDRFSAERTGGSVSTLTIQRTQQEDSAVYLCASSLGLAPFRETQYFGPGTRLLVL.

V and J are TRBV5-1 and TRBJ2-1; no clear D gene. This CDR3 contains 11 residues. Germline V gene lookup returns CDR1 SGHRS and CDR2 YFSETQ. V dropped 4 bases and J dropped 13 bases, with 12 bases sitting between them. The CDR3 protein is CASSASYSQFF. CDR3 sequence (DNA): TGCGCCAGCAGCGCTTCTTATAGCCAGTTCTTC.

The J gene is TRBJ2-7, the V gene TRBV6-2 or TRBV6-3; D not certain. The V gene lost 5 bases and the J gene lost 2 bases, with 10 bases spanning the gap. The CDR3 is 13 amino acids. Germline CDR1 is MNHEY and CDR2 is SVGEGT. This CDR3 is CASSMVETYEQYF. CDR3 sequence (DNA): TGTGCCAGCAGTATGGTAGAAACCTACGAGCAGTACTTC.

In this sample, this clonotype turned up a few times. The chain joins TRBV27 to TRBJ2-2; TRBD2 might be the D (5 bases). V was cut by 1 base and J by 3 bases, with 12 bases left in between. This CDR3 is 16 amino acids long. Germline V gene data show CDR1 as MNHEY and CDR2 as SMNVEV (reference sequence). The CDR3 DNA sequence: TGTGCCAGCAGTTTATTGGGTAGCGCATACACCGGGGAGCTGTTTTTT. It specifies CASSLLGSAYTGELFF.

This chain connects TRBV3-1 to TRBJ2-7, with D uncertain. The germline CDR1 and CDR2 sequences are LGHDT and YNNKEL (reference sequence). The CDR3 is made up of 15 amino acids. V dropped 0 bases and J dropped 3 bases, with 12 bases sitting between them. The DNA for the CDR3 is TGTGCCAGCAGCCAAGAAAGGCACCTAGGCTACGAGCAGTACTTC. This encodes CASSQERHLGYEQYF.

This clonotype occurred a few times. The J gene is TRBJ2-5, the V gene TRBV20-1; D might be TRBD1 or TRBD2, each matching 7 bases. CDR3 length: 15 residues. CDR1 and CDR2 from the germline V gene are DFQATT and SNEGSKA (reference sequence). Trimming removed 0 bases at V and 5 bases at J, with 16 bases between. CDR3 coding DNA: TGCAGTGCTAGAGATTCTTCAGGGGGGGGGGAGACCCAGTACTTC. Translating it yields CSARDSSGGGETQYF.

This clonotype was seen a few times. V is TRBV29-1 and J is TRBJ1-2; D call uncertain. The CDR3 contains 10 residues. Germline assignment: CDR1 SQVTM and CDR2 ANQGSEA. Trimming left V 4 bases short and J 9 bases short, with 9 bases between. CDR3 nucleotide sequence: TGCAGCGTTGTCAGCAAAAGCTACACCTTC. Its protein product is CSVVSKSYTF.